Described below is a single T cell receptor (beta chain) sequence and its context. A much larger clone sits a single nucleotide away, making a read error possible. TCR beta libraries were built from RNA through three nested multiplex PCR rounds using modified ARM-PCR. Unique molecular identifiers were not described for the libraries. TCRdb re-called the multiplex PCR reads with MiXCR, one entry per CDR3 protein. The table records about 12,000 distinct CDR3 sequences, around 71% of them present only once. Germline lookup yields CDR1 SEHNR and CDR2 FQNEAQ (reference sequence). CDR3 length equals 16 residues. V was trimmed by 5 bases and J by 7 bases, leaving 21 bases between them. These data originate in a study of tumor-infiltrating lymphocytes in glioblastoma multiforme.

The sequencing sample was made of brain tumor tissue. The chain carries TRBV7-9 and TRBJ2-1; D possibly corresponds to TRBD2 (5 bases). The sequence was collected from a male donor with glioblastoma. The chain's CDR3 is CASSPFRGSAKNEQFF. The CDR3 coding sequence is TGTGCCAGCAGCCCGTTTAGAGGGAGCGCAAAGAATGAGCAGTTCTTC.